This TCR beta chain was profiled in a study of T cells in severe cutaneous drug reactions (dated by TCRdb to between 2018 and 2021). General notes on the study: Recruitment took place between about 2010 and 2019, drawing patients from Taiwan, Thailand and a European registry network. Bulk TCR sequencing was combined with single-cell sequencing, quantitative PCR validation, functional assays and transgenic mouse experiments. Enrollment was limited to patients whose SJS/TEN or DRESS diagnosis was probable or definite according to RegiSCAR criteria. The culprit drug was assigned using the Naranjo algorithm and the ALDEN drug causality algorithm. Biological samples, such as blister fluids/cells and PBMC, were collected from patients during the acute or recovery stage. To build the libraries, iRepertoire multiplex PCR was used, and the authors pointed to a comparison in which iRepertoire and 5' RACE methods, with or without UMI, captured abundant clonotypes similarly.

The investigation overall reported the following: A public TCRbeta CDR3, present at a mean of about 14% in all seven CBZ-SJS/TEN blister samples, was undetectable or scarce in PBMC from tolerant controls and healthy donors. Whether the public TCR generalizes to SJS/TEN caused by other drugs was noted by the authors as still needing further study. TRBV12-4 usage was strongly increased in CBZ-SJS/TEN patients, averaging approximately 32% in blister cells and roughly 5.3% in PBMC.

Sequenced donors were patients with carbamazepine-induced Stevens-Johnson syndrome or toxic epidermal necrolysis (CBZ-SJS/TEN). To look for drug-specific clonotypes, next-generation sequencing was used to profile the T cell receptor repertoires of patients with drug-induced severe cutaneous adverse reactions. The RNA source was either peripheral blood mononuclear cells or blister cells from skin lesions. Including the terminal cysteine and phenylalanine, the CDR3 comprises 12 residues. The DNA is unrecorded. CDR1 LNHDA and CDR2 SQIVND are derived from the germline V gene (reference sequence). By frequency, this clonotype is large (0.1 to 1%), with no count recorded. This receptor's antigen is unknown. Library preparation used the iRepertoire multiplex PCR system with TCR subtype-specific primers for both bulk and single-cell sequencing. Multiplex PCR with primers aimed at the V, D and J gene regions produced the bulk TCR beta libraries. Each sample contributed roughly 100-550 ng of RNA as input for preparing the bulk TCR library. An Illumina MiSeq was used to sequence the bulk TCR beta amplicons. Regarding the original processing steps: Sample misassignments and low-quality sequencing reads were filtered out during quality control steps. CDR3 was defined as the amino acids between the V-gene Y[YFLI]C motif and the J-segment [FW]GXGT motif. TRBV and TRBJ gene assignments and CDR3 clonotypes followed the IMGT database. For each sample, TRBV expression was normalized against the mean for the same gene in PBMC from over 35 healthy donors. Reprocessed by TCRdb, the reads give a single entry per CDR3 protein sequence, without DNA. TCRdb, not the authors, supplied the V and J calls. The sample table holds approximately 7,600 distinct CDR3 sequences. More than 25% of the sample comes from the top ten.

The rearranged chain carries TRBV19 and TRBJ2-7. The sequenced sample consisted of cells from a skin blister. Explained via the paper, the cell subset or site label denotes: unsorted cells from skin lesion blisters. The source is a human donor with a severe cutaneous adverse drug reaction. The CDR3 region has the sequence CASGQGSYEQYF.